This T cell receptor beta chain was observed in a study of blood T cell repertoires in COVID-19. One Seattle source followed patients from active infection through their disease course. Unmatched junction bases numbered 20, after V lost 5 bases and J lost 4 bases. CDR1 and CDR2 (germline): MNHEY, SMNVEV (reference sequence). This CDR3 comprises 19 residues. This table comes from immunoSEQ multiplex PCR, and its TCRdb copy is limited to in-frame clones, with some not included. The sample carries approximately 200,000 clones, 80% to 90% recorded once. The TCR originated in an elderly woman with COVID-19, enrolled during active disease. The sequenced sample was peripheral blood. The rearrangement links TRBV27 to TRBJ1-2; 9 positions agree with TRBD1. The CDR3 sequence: CASSRDPSPRTGALYGYTF. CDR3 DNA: TGTGCCAGCAGTCGAGACCCATCACCGAGGACAGGGGCCCTCTATGGCTACACCTTC.